Below are 10 T cell receptor beta chains sequenced from a single sample in a study of T cells in Graves' hyperthyroidism and ophthalmopathy. Amplification targeted TCR beta CDR3 regions from RNA transcripts. Researchers ran a first-round RT-PCR on the TCR CDR3 using the HTBI primer set. TCRdb called the multiplex PCR reads again in MiXCR, with one record for every CDR3 protein. Here the sample spans hundreds of thousands of distinct CDR3 sequences, 14% being singletons. Sequenced material: blood. The receptors come from a young woman with Graves' hyperthyroidism.

The chain employs TRBV27 and TRBJ2-3; 8 bases agree with TRBD2. V gave up 7 bases and J gave up 4 bases; unmatched junction bases: 10. CDR3 length: 15 residues. Per the germline V gene, CDR1 is MNHEY and CDR2 is SMNVEV (reference sequence). The CDR3 loop is CASTFGGGRADTQYF. CDR3 bases: TGTGCCAGCACCTTCGGCGGGGGGCGCGCAGATACGCAGTATTTT.

Ten or more counts support this clonotype. The chain uses TRBV18 and TRBJ1-3; the D is unclear. This CDR3 is 13 amino acids long. Germline V gene lookup returns CDR1 KGHSH and CDR2 LQKENI. Between the trimmed V and J ends, which lost 3 bases and 8 bases, there was a span of 11 bases. In DNA, the CDR3 is TGTGCCAGCTCACCTGTGCTGGGAGACACCATATATTTT. Translation gives CASSPVLGDTIYF.

This clonotype was recorded many times. V is TRBV30 and J is TRBJ2-7; D might be TRBD1 (5 bases). Germline V gives CDR1 GTSNPN, CDR2 SVGIG (reference sequence). The CDR3 is 14 amino acids. Between the trimmed V and J ends, which lost 2 bases and 5 bases, there was a span of 16 bases. In DNA, the CDR3 is TGTGCCTGGAGTAGGGGATTGACTCGGCACGAGCAGTACTTC. It encodes CAWSRGLTRHEQYF.

This clonotype was observed many times. The gene calls are TRBV4-1 and TRBJ1-2; possibly TRBD1 for D (6 bases). This CDR3 spans 14 amino acids. Germline lookup yields CDR1 MGHRA and CDR2 YSYEKL. Trimming took off 0 bases at V and 7 bases at J, with 12 bases between the two ends. The DNA of the CDR3 is TGCGCCAGCAGCCAAGACCTACAGGGCTTTGGCTACACCTTC. It encodes CASSQDLQGFGYTF.

A few counts support this clonotype. The chain combines TRBV5-6 with TRBJ1-2, with 9 bases aligning to TRBD1. V was pared by 5 bases and J by 10 bases, with 9 bases of the junction left unmatched. The CDR3 covers 13 residues. CDR1 SGHDT and CDR2 YYEEEE come from the germline V gene. CDR3: CASSPGTGKFYTF. CDR3 nucleotide sequence: TGTGCCAGCAGTCCCGGGACAGGGAAGTTCTACACCTTC.

The gene calls are TRBV4-3 and TRBJ1-1; 7 bases line up with TRBD1. The V segment lost 0 bases and the J segment 4 bases; nucleotides outside the gene matches: 14. Germline lookup yields CDR1 LGHNA and CDR2 YSLEER. This CDR3 has 18 amino acids. The chain's CDR3 is CASSQDLLVMTGTTEAFF. The CDR3 DNA is TGCGCCAGCAGCCAAGATCTTCTCGTAATGACAGGGACCACTGAAGCTTTCTTT.

In this sample, this clonotype turned up a few times. The V and J genes are TRBV3-1 and TRBJ1-4; perhaps TRBD1 as D (5 bases). The CDR3 sequence is 15 residues long. The germline CDR1 and CDR2 sequences are LGHDT and YNNKEL (reference sequence). V shed 2 bases and J shed 5 bases, with 12 bases lying between them. The CDR3 DNA reads as TGTGCCAGCAGCCAATCTAGGGGAGAAAATGAAAAACTGTTTTTT. It specifies CASSQSRGENEKLFF.

The chain couples TRBV30 to TRBJ1-6; 8 positions agree with TRBD1. Losses at the gene ends were 5 bases for V and 10 bases for J; bases not matched to a gene: 7. Germline V CDR1 and CDR2: GTSNPN, SVGIG (reference sequence). The CDR3 consists of 13 residues. This CDR3 is CAWRGQARSPLHF. The DNA of the CDR3 is TGTGCCTGGCGGGGACAGGCAAGGTCACCCCTCCACTTT.

The chain links TRBV24-1 to TRBJ2-1; D might be TRBD1 (6 bases). The CDR3 spans 13 residues. Germline V gene data show CDR1 as KGHDR and CDR2 as SFDVKD. Trimming cost V 4 bases and J 13 bases, with 16 bases left between them. The CDR3 DNA sequence: TGTGCCACCAGTGACCCCGAGTGGGACATTCAGTTCTTC. Translated: CATSDPEWDIQFF.

This clonotype was picked up many times. The V call is TRBV11-3, the J call TRBJ2-1; D gene uncertain. V was shortened by 1 base and J by 10 bases, with 11 bases between the two germline ends. The CDR3 contains 13 residues. Looked up from germline, CDR1 is SGHNT and CDR2 is YENEEA. The DNA for the CDR3 is TGTGCCAGCAGCTTAGCCGCTAGTCGGGAGCAGTTCTTC. Its translation: CASSLAASREQFF.